Listed here is a single T cell receptor (beta chain). Which antigen it targets is not known. No base quality information exists; no much larger clone differs at one position. V is pared back by 1 base and J by 5 bases, with 9 bases lying between the germline termini. CDR1 and CDR2 (LNHDA, SQIVND) derive from the germline V gene (reference sequence). The cysteine opens and the phenylalanine closes a CDR3 of 14 amino acids. CDR3 DNA is the only sequence kept; it has 42 bases, read in frame from the first base. The entry originates in a study of identical twins listed by TCRdb under 2016. About the investigation overall: The study deep-sequenced TCR alpha and beta repertoires from monozygotic twins, unrelated adults of various ages and cord blood to test whether fetal clonotypes persist. Replicate twin experiments were performed at different times using different library preparation protocols to rule out contamination.

Library preparation employed 5' RACE. TCRdb shows the sequencer as Illumina HiSeq 2000. A universal primer binding site was introduced by template switching, and a unique molecular identifier was present in the final cDNA, enabling accurate counting of TCR cDNA molecules. Specific primers in the conserved constant-segment region were used to synthesize first-strand cDNA for TCR alpha and beta chains. To control for contamination, each cDNA library was double barcoded with a SMART-Mk sample barcode plus Illumina barcodes. TruSeq adapter sequences, together with Illumina sample barcodes, were added in two successive PCR steps. The Illumina HiSeq platform was used with custom primers to sequence TCR alpha and beta cDNA libraries. In the original analysis: Unique molecular identifiers were extracted from raw reads with MiGEC, and CDR3 positions were determined with MiXCR. Recombination models were inferred per individual with the repgenHMM and IGoR tools using an EM algorithm. The analysis of shared clonotypes was done with the tcR package in R, with sharing normalized by the product of cloneset sizes. Out-of-frame nonproductive sequences were analyzed to study raw recombination free of thymic and clonal selection effects. The raw public reads went through TCRdb reprocessing: fastp at Q25, MiXCR clone calling, in-frame beta chains kept. CDR3 protein duplicates are merged, each entry listing the most common genes and DNA. V and J calls and clone size were set by TCRdb, not the authors. The sample table records about 470,000 distinct CDR3 sequences; about 24% of these occur just once. In total, the top ten clones hold approximately 2.9% of the sample.

All donors were healthy Caucasians. Three pairs of female monozygotic twins, all aged 18 to 29 years, were included in the twin cohort. Positive isolation kits from Invitrogen were used to isolate CD4+ and CD8+ T cell populations. The investigation overall reported the following: A weaker excess of twin sharing was found in beta out-of-frame sequences because the signal-to-noise ratio was lowered by fewer shared sequences. In monozygotic twins, out-of-frame TCR alpha sharing was systematically underestimated by recombination models, although the models agreed with sharing between unrelated individuals. Compared with coincidental sharing between unrelated individuals, out-of-frame TCR alpha sequences shared between twins had an excess of sequences with low generation probability. Invariant T cells such as MAIT and iNKT could partly confound zero-insertion analyses, though diverse VJ usage argued against this for most clonotypes. Conclusions relied on cross-sectional statistical analysis, since the same donors could not be followed over many years. Fewer insertions were carried by abundant cord blood beta clonotypes; a weaker similar trend was observed in young adult naive repertoires, while no such trend was observed in memory repertoires.

This same sample was also part of a study on T cells expressing NK-cell markers. Per that second paper: TCR beta-chain repertoires were profiled in sorted CD3+CD56+NKG2C+, CD3+CD56+NKG2C- and CD3+CD56-NKG2C+ T-cell subsets from about 8 donors. Seven of the eight sequenced donors were HCMV-seropositive and one was HCMV-seronegative. To restrict sorting to alphabetaTCR-expressing T cells, an anti-gammadeltaTCR antibody was added in several experiments. In several donors, the dominant CD3+CD56+NKG2C+ clonotypes were found to rank among the top 10 CD8+ clonotypes and to make up about 1.0-8% of CD8+ T cells. Those dominant clonotypes were again the most abundant among CD3+CD56-NKG2C+ cells in a handful of donors, at roughly 28.3-65%. It remained unclear whether the expanded NKG2C-expressing T cell clones were specific for HCMV antigens. The study sequenced eight donors, all healthy volunteers chosen at random: three men and five women. HCMV serostatus was determined by detecting HCMV-specific IgG in serum with a commercial ELISA kit. MIGEC was used to demultiplex reads and group reads by UMI, and MiTCR was used to assemble and quantify clonotypes. To exclude erroneous sequences, any TCR cDNA sequence not supported by at least two reads was discarded. Downstream repertoire analysis used the tcR package, and clonotypes were matched across fractions by CDR3 nucleotide sequence plus V segment. VDJmatch was used to annotate antigen specificity against VDJdb, with one amino acid substitution allowed in CDR3.

Recombination linked TRBV19 to TRBJ2-1; no D gene call is confident. The TCR originated in a woman between 18 and 29 years old in good health. Sequencing was performed on CD4+ T cells sorted from blood. At the DNA level, the sequence is TGTGCCAGTAGTATAGTCGGACGCCACAATGAGCAGTTCTTC. Its translation reads: CASSIVGRHNEQFF.